The TCR beta chain described here comes from a study of identical twins. V lost 5 bases to trimming and J lost 2 bases, with 10 bases between them. In germline, CDR1 is SGHDT, CDR2 YYEEEE. The CDR3 is 13 residues long. cDNA carried unique molecular identifiers, and a universal primer site was added by template switching. TCRdb called the 5' RACE reads again in MiXCR, with one record for every CDR3 protein. The sample has 650,000 to 750,000 distinct CDR3 sequences; over 20% are singletons. This clonotype was picked up a small number of times. These data also featured in a second study, about T cells expressing NK-cell markers. That work states: The sequencing cohort of eight donors included seven HCMV-seropositive individuals and one seronegative individual. Several of the experiments relied on an anti-gamma-delta TCR antibody so that only alpha-beta TCR T cells were sorted. For four donors, these clonotypes were likewise the leading ones in the CD3+CD56-NKG2C+ fraction.

The origin of this receptor is a woman aged 18 to 35 in good health. This rearrangement joins TRBV5-6 to TRBJ1-1; tentative D call: TRBD1 (5 bases). Input material: PBMCs. The CDR3 coding sequence is TGTGCCAGCAGAGGGGTCTACAACACTGAAGCTTTCTTT. Translation: CASRGVYNTEAFF. Based on the CDR3 plus reference TRBV5-6 and TRBJ1-1, the full variable domain is DAGVTQSPTHLIKTRGQQVTLRCSPKSGHDTVSWYQQALGQGPQFIFQYYEEEERQRGNFPDRFSGHQFPNYSSELNVNALLLGDSALYLCASRGVYNTEAFFGQGTRLTVV.